Described below is a single TCR beta chain sequence and its context. These data belong to a study of blood T cell repertoires in COVID-19. The V end was cut by 6 bases, the J end by 6 bases, with 14 bases between. The CDR3 runs to 13 residues. The germline CDR1 and CDR2 sequences are SEHNR and FQNEAQ (reference sequence). As processed by the authors: Amplified reference gene primers provided the basis for estimating nucleated cell counts. The method was immunoSEQ multiplex PCR; TCRdb's version includes in-frame clones alone and lacks a portion of them. Clone size and V and J calls were adopted from that table, with D and trimming inferred from the DNA. The sample lists 110,000 or so clones, about two thirds occurring once.

The specimen sequenced was peripheral blood. J is TRBJ1-1 and V is TRBV7-9; D uncertain. The TCR was taken from a woman in her 40s with acute or convalescent COVID-19. This CDR3 reads CASSLKPGSEAFF. In DNA form, the CDR3 reads TGTGCCAGCAGTCTAAAGCCGGGATCTGAAGCTTTCTTT.